The 12 T cell receptor beta chains presented below share a single source sample, sequenced in a study of response to subunit inactivated influenza vaccine. TCRdb re-derived calls from the RT-PCR reads in MiXCR, one entry per CDR3 protein. The data hold 400,000 to 650,000 distinct CDR3 sequences, with about 7.2% observed a single time. The material was PBMCs from blood, obtained 23 to 25 months after vaccination. These receptors were collected from a man aged 45 to 75 who received an inactivated influenza vaccine.

The V call is TRBV28, the J call TRBJ2-5; maybe TRBD1 (6 bases). Trimming cost V 4 bases and J 1 base, with 10 bases left between them. The CDR3 consists of 14 residues. Germline-derived CDR1 and CDR2 are MDHEN and SYDVKM. For the CDR3, the DNA is TGTGCCAGCAGTTCATCAGGGGTCCAAGAGACCCAGTACTTC. It specifies CASSSSGVQETQYF.

V is TRBV3-1 and J is TRBJ2-1; 9 nucleotides line up with TRBD2. The CDR3 runs to 16 residues. J was trimmed by 7 bases and V by 1 base; bases with no gene match: 8. The germline CDR1 and CDR2 sequences are LGHDT and YNNKEL (reference sequence). This chain's CDR3 is CASSQALAGTGNEQFF. Here the CDR3 DNA reads TGTGCCAGCAGCCAAGCTCTAGCGGGGACTGGGAATGAGCAGTTCTTC.

This clonotype was recorded a few times. The genes are TRBV10-1 and TRBJ2-3, with TRBD1 identical over 8 bases. The ends lost 5 bases at V and 6 bases at J; junction bases unmatched: 4. In germline, CDR1 is WNHNN, CDR2 SYGVQD (reference sequence). The CDR3 has 13 residues. The CDR3 DNA follows: TGCGCCAGCAGTAAGGACAGGGTCGATACGCAGTATTTT. Amino acids: CASSKDRVDTQYF.

This clonotype was picked up a small number of times. This chain links TRBV2 with TRBJ1-4, with D hard to call. V lost 6 bases and J lost 5, with 19 bases in between. Germline CDR1 is SNHLY and CDR2 is FYNNEI. This CDR3 is built from 16 residues. DNA for the CDR3: TGTGCCAGCAGGACATTTAAGGGCCCCGGGAATGAAAAACTGTTTTTT. Its translation: CASRTFKGPGNEKLFF.

Many counts were recorded for this clonotype. The chain uses TRBV12-3 or TRBV12-4 and TRBJ2-6; D remains unclear. The CDR3 is made up of 15 amino acids. V dropped 9 bases and J dropped 0 bases, with 12 bases sitting between them. CDR3 residues: CASIDTRSGANVLTF. CDR3 DNA: TGTGCCAGTATAGACACCCGCTCTGGGGCCAACGTCCTGACTTTC.

There are a few counts of this clonotype. J is TRBJ2-5 and V is TRBV11-1; TRBD2 matches 8 bases. The J segment lost 5 bases and the V segment lost 5 bases, leaving 19 bases of the junction unmatched. This CDR3 has 18 amino acids. Germline assignment: CDR1 SGHAT and CDR2 FQDESV (reference sequence). The CDR3: CASSPQSTGLARGETQYF. CDR3 DNA: TGTGCCAGCAGCCCCCAGTCTACTGGACTAGCCCGGGGCGAGACCCAGTACTTC. Variable domain in full (rest from reference TRBV11-1 and TRBJ2-5): EAEVAQSPRYKITEKSQAVAFWCDPISGHATLYWYRQILGQGPELLVQFQDESVVDDSQLPKDRFSAERLKGVDSTLKIQPAELGDSAMYLCASSPQSTGLARGETQYFGPGTRLLVL.

This clonotype was seen many times. The rearrangement uses TRBV19 and TRBJ2-1; D tentatively reads TRBD1 or TRBD2 (5 bases each). This CDR3 is 13 amino acids long. Germline values: CDR1 LNHDA, CDR2 SQIVND (reference sequence). The V end was cut by 4 bases, the J end by 5 bases, with 9 bases between. In DNA, the CDR3 is TGTGCCAGTAGTAGGGGACGGCACAATGAGCAGTTCTTC. Translation gives CASSRGRHNEQFF.

This clonotype was detected a few times. The rearrangement links TRBV4-1 to TRBJ2-7; D unresolved. The V end was cut by 4 bases, the J end by 5 bases, with 15 bases between. Germline V gene sequence: CDR1 MGHRA, CDR2 YSYEKL. This CDR3 is 14 amino acids long. The CDR3 DNA follows: TGCGCCAGCAGCCCCACCCTCACCGTTGACGAGCAGTACTTC. The encoded protein is CASSPTLTVDEQYF.

V and J are TRBV18 and TRBJ2-1, with 11 bases fitting TRBD1. Germline V gene data show CDR1 as KGHSH and CDR2 as LQKENI. The V segment lost 8 bases and the J segment 3 bases; nucleotides outside the gene matches: 3. The CDR3 totals 14 residues. CDR3 loop: CASGQGADYNEQFF. The DNA for the CDR3 is TGTGCCAGCGGACAGGGGGCTGACTACAATGAGCAGTTCTTC.

This clonotype has just a few counts. The chain uses TRBV27 and TRBJ2-1, with D possibly TRBD1 on 7 matching bases. The CDR3 is made up of 17 amino acids. Trimming removed 1 base at V and 6 bases at J, with 19 bases between. Looked up from germline, CDR1 is MNHEY and CDR2 is SMNVEV (reference sequence). CDR3 nucleotide sequence: TGTGCCAGCAGTTTATTCGGGGGAGTTACAGGGGCCAATGAGCAGTTCTTC. This codes for CASSLFGGVTGANEQFF.

This clonotype was detected many times. The rearrangement links TRBV7-2 to TRBJ2-4; 7 bases line up with TRBD1. The V gene end was trimmed by 1 base and the J gene end by 3 bases; junction bases not matched to a gene: 3. Germline V CDR1 and CDR2: SGHTA, FQGNSA. The CDR3 length is 15 residues. As DNA, the CDR3 is TGTGCCAGCAGCTTAGGGTCAGGGGGCAAAAACATTCAGTACTTC. Translated, it gives CASSLGSGGKNIQYF.

The chain recombines TRBV7-6 with TRBJ2-3; D might be TRBD1 or TRBD2, each matching 5 bases. This CDR3 contains 15 residues. CDR1 SGHVS and CDR2 FNYEAQ come from the germline V gene. The germline V and J ends were trimmed by 0 bases and 7 bases, with 14 bases remaining between them. CDR3 residues: CASSLASFGANTQYF. CDR3 coding DNA: TGTGCCAGCAGCTTAGCGTCGTTCGGGGCCAATACGCAGTATTTT.